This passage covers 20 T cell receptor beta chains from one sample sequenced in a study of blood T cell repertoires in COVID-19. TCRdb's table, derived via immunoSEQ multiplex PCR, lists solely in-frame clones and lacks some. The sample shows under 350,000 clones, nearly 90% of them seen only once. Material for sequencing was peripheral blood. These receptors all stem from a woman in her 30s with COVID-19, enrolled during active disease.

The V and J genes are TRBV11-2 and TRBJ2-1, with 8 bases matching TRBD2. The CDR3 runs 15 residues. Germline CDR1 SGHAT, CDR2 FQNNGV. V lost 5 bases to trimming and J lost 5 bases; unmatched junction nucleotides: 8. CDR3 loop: CASSPTGGAHNEQFF. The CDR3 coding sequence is TGTGCCAGCAGCCCGACCGGGGGGGCCCACAATGAGCAGTTCTTC.

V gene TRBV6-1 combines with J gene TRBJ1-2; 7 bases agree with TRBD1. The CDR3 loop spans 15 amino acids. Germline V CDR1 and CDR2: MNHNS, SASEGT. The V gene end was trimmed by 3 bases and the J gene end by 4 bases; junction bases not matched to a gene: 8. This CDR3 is CASSEKTGRVYGYTF. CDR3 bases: TGTGCCAGCAGTGAGAAGACAGGGAGAGTCTATGGCTACACCTTC.

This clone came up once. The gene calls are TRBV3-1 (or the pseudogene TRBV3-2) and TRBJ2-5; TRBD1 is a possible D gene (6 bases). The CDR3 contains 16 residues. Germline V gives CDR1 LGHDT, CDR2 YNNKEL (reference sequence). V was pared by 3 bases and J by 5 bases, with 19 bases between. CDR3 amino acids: CASSHLITGKGETQYF. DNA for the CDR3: TGTGCCAGCAGCCATCTCATTACAGGGAAGGGGGAGACCCAGTACTTC.

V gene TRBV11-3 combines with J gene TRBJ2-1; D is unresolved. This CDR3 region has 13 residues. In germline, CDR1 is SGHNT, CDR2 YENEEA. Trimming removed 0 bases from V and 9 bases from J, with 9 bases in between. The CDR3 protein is CASSLDPRSEQFF. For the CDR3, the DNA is TGTGCCAGCAGCTTAGACCCGAGAAGTGAGCAGTTCTTC.

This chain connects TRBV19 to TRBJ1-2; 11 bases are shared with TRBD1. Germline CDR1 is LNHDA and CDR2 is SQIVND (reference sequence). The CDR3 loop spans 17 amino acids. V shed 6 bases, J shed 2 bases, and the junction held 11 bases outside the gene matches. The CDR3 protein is CASRHLRTGGNNYGYTF. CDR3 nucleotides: TGTGCCAGTAGGCACCTCAGGACAGGGGGCAACAACTATGGCTACACCTTC.

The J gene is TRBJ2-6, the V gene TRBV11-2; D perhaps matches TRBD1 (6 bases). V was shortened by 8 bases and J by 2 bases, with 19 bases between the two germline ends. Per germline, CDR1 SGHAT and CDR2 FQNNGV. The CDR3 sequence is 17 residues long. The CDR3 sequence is CASVLLWGHTGANVLTF. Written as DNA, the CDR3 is TGTGCCAGCGTCCTCTTGTGGGGGCACACTGGGGCCAACGTCCTGACTTTC.

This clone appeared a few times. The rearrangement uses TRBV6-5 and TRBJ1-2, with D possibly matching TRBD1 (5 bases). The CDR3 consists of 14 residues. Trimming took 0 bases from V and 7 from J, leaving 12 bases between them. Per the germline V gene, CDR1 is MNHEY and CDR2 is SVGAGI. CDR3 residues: CASSYSGETGGYTF. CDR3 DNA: TGTGCCAGCAGTTACTCTGGAGAAACAGGTGGCTACACCTTC.

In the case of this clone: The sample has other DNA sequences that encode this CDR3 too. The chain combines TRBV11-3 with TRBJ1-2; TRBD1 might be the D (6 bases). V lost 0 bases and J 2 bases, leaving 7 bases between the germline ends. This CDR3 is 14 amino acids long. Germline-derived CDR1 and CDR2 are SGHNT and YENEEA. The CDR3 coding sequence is TGTGCCAGCAGCTTAGAAACAGGGAACTATGGCTACACCTTC. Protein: CASSLETGNYGYTF.

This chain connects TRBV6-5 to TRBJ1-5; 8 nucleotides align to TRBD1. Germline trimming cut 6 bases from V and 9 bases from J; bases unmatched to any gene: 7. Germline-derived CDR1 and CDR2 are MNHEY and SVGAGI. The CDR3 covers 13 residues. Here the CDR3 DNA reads TGTGCCAGCAGCCGACAGGGGACCGGGCCCCAGCATTTT. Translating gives CASSRQGTGPQHF.

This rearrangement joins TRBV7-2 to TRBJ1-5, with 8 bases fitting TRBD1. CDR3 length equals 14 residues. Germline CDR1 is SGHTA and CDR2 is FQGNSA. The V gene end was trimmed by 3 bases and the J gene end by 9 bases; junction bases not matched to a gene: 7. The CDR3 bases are TGTGCCAGCAGCTTGGGACAGGCAATCGGGCCCCAGCATTTT. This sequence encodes CASSLGQAIGPQHF.

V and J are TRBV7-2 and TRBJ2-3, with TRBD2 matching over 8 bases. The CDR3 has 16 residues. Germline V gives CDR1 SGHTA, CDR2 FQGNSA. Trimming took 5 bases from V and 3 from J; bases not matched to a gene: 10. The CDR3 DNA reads TGTGCCAGCAGCCGGGGGGGAAGGACAGCAACAGATACGCAGTATTTT. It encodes CASSRGGRTATDTQYF.

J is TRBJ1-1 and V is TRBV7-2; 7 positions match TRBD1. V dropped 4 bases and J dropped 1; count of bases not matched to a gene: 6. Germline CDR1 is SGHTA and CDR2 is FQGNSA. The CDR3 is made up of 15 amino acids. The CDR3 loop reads CASSSRRQGNTEAFF. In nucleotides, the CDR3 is TGTGCCAGCAGCTCCCGGCGACAGGGGAACACTGAAGCTTTCTTT.

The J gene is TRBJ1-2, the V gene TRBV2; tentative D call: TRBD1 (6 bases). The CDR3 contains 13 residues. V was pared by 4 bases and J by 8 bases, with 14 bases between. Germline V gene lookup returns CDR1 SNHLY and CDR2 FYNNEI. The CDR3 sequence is CASSGTGGAGYTF. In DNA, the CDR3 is TGTGCCAGCAGTGGGACGGGGGGCGCGGGCTACACCTTC.

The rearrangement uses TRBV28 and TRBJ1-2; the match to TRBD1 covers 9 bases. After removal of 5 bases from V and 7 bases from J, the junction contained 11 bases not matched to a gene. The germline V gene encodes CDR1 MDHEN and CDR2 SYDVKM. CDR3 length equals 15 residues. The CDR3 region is CASSPTDRGGSGYTF. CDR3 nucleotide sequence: TGTGCCAGCAGTCCTACGGACAGGGGAGGTAGTGGCTACACCTTC.

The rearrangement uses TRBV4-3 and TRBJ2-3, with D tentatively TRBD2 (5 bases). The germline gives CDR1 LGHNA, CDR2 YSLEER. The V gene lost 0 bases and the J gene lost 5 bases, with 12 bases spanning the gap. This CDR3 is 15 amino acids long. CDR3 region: CASSQDQAVQDTQYF. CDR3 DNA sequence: TGCGCCAGCAGCCAAGATCAAGCGGTCCAAGATACGCAGTATTTT.

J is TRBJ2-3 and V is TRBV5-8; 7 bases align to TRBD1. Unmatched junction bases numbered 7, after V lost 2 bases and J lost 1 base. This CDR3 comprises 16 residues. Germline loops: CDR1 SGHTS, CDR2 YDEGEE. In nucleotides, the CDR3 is TGTGCCAGCAGCTTAGGGGACAGCTGGGGCACAGATACGCAGTATTTT. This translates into CASSLGDSWGTDTQYF.

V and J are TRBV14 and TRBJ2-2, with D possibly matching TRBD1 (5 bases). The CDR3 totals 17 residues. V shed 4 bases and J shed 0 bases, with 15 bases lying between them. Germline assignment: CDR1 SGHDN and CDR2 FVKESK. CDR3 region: CASSPPGAEANTGELFF. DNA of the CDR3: TGTGCCAGCAGCCCCCCTGGGGCAGAAGCGAACACCGGGGAGCTGTTTTTT.

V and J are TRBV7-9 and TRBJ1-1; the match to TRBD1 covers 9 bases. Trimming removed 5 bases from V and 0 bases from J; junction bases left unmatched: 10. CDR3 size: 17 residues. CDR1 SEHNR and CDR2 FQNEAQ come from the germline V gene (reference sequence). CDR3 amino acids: CASSPPPGTGLNTEAFF. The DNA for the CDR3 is TGTGCCAGCAGCCCACCGCCAGGGACAGGGTTGAACACTGAAGCTTTCTTT.

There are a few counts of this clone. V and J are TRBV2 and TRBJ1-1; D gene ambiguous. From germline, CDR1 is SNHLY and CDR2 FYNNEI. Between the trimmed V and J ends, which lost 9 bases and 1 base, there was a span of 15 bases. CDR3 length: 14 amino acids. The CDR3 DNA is TGTGCCAGTCGGCGGCAAGGCGGGAACACTGAAGCTTTCTTT. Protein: CASRRQGGNTEAFF.

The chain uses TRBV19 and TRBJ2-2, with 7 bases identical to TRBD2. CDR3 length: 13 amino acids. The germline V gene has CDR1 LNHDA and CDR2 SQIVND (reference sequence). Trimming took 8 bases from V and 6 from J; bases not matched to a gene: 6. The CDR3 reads CASWRGGSGELFF. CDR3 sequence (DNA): TGTGCCAGTTGGAGGGGAGGGTCCGGGGAGCTGTTTTTT.